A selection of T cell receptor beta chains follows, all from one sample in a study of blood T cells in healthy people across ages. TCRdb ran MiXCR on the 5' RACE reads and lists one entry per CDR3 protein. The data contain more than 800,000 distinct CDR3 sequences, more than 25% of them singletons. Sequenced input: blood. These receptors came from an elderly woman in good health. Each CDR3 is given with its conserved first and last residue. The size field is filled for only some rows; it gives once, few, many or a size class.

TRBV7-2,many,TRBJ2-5,CASSRLGRETQYF
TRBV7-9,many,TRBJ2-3,CASSTASEARDTQYF
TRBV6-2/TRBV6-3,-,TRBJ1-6,CASSGLTGGGNSPPHF
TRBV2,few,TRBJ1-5,CASSEFAQNQPQHF
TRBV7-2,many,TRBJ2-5,CASSFNTGGEETQYF
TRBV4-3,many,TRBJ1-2,CASSQDRRDREWNNGYTF
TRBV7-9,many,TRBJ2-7,CASSLDPVARREQYF
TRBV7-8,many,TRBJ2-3,CASRQGVGDTQYF
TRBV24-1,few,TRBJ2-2,CATSERTDNTGELFF
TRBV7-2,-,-,CASSATGGGRETQYF
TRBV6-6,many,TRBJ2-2,CASSYGDNTGELFF
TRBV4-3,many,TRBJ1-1,CASSHLTQGLNTEAFF
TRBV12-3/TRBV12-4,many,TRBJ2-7,CASSLAGSYEQYF
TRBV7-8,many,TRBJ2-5,CASSPRRVWGREFQETQYF
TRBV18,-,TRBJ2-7,CASPQPGTGAYEQYF
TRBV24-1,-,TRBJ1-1,CATSDQGLGEAFF
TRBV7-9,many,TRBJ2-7,CASSDRTGGRVDEQYF
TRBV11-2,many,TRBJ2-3,CASSQRPAGEQYF
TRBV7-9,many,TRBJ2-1,CASSPFGGTSGDNEQFF
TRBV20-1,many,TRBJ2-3,CIPAGDTDTQYF
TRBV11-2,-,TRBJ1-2,CASSNHRGNMDGYTF
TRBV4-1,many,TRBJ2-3,CASSQESSGGRNTQYF
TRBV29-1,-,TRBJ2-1,CSVDGEASYNEQFF
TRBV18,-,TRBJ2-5,CASSLGSLTYNEQYF
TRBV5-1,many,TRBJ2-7,CASSRRTGIISYEQYF
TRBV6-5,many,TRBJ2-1,CASSRQGRDNEQFF
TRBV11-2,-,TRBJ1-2,CASSLGSAGGYTF
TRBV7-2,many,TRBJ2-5,CASSSGLAGGRETQYF
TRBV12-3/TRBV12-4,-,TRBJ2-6,CASIGGYRPYGANVRTF
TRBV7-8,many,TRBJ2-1,CASSWGSGSSYNEQFF
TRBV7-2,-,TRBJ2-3,CASSLRGAGGTDTQYF
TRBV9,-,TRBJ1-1,CANSADRGKAFF
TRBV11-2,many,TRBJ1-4,CASSYGTGVNEKLFF
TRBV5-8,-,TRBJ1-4,CASSFSGTPPYRGREKLFF
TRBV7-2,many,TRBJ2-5,CASSFQTAGEETQYF
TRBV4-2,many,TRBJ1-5,CASSQNPGPYSNQPQHF
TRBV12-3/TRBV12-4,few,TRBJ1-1,CASTLGGTGNGEAFF
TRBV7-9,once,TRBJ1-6,CTSSRRQYRGQGNSPLHF
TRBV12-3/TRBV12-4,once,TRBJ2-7,CASSLALGSGLYEQYF
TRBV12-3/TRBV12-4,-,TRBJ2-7,CASTLGLTGPYEQYF
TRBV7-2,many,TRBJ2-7,CATQKDRSSYEQYF
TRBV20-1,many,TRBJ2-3,CSAPPGGGAADTQYF
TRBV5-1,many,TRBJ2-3,CASSLDGSSRTDTQYF
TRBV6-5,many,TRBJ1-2,CASSYGWEPNGYTF
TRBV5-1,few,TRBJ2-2,CASSALLAGDTGELFF
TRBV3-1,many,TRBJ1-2,CASRTAGSYGYTF
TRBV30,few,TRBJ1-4,CAWNCQQGKFDEKLFF
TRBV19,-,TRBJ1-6,CALDRLYNSPLHF
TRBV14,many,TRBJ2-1,CASSLKRSESNEQFF